Below are 17 T cell receptor beta chains sequenced from a single sample in a study of T cells in Graves' hyperthyroidism and ophthalmopathy. The TCR beta CDR3 regions underwent amplification using RNA transcripts as the source. The study used the HTBI primer set for a first-round RT-PCR of the TCR CDR3. TCRdb reprocessed the multiplex PCR reads via MiXCR and lists one record per CDR3 protein. The sample holds 340,000 or so distinct CDR3 sequences; 21% are singletons and the top ten take about 50%. The sample consisted of blood. These receptors originate from a woman aged 45-65 years with Graves' hyperthyroidism.

For this clonotype: A read error may explain this, as a much larger clone is one base away. The CDR3 does not end in the conserved phenylalanine or tryptophan, so this is likely a read error. V usage is TRBV24-1 and J usage is TRBJ1-5, with 10 bases aligning to TRBD1. The CDR3 length is 15 residues. V was clipped by 5 bases and J by 4 bases; unmatched bases: 4. CDR1 KGHDR and CDR2 SFDVKD come from the germline V gene. CDR3 protein: CATSAPGQGNQPQHL. In DNA, the CDR3 is TGTGCCACCAGTGCCCCGGGACAGGGGAATCAGCCCCAGCATCTT.

This clonotype has just a few counts. This sequence joins TRBV15 and TRBJ1-5, with D perhaps TRBD1 (5 bases). The germline gives CDR1 LNHNV, CDR2 YYDKDF (reference sequence). V was shortened by 9 bases and J by 3 bases, with 12 bases between the two germline ends. The CDR3 is 13 amino acids. The CDR3 DNA reads TGTGCCACGTCCCGGGGGGACAATCAGCCCCAGCATTTT. It yields the protein CATSRGDNQPQHF.

This clonotype was detected ten times or more. The chain is built from TRBV5-1 and TRBJ2-7, with D possibly being TRBD1 (6 bases). The CDR3 consists of 14 residues. The V end lost 9 bases, the J end lost 0 bases, and 16 bases lay between the germline ends. Germline values: CDR1 SGHRS, CDR2 YFSETQ. The CDR3 is CATSRGGASYEQYF. Here the CDR3 DNA reads TGCGCCACCTCAAGAGGGGGTGCCTCCTACGAGCAGTACTTC.

The chain employs TRBV19 and TRBJ2-2; D is uncertain. Germline V gives CDR1 LNHDA, CDR2 SQIVND (reference sequence). The CDR3 contains 15 residues. Trimming stripped 1 base from V and 3 bases from J, with 9 bases between. The CDR3 is CASSIVAQHTGELFF. DNA of the CDR3: TGTGCCAGTAGTATAGTGGCACAGCACACCGGGGAGCTGTTTTTT.

This clonotype appeared many times. This rearrangement joins TRBV10-1 to TRBJ1-2; 7 bases agree with TRBD1. The ends lost 6 bases at V and 7 bases at J; junction bases unmatched: 5. Germline V gives CDR1 WNHNN, CDR2 SYGVQD (reference sequence). The CDR3 totals 12 residues. CDR3 protein: CASSDRDGGYTF. CDR3 nucleotides: TGCGCCAGCAGCGACAGGGACGGTGGCTACACCTTC.

J is TRBJ1-5 and V is TRBV12-3 or TRBV12-4, with 8 bases identical to TRBD1. J was trimmed by 3 bases and V by 8 bases; bases with no gene match: 9. This CDR3 is built from 15 residues. CDR3: CASGGTGAVNQPQHF. The CDR3 DNA is TGTGCCAGCGGGGGGACAGGAGCGGTCAATCAGCCCCAGCATTTT.

This clonotype came up many times. This rearrangement joins TRBV6-1 to TRBJ2-7, with TRBD2 matching 7 bases. After removal of 0 bases from V and 7 bases from J, the junction contained 9 bases not matched to a gene. Germline V gene sequence: CDR1 MNHNS, CDR2 SASEGT. There are 15 residues in the CDR3. CDR3: CASSEAGLLRGEQYF. The CDR3 nucleotides are TGTGCCAGCAGTGAAGCGGGACTACTCCGGGGAGAGCAGTACTTC.

The chain joins TRBV6-1 to TRBJ2-7, with D hard to call. Trimming cost V 5 bases and J 3 bases, with 17 bases left between them. Germline lookup yields CDR1 MNHNS and CDR2 SASEGT. The CDR3 is made up of 15 amino acids. DNA for the CDR3: TGTGCCAGCAGTCTCCGGACGGGCGAGCTCTACGAGCAGTACTTC. Translation: CASSLRTGELYEQYF.

The sample holds many counts of this clonotype. This chain links TRBV28 with TRBJ2-5; 9 nucleotides agree with TRBD2. The CDR3 has 18 residues. V shed 3 bases and J 2 bases; nucleotides not matched to a gene: 13. Germline V CDR1 and CDR2: MDHEN, SYDVKM. In nucleotides, the CDR3 is TGTGCCAGCAGTTTGACTAGCGGTAGGGGGGGGCTACAAGAGACCCAGTACTTC. The encoded protein is CASSLTSGRGGLQETQYF.

The table lists this clonotype with many counts. The chain couples TRBV28 to TRBJ2-1, with D possibly being TRBD1 or TRBD2 (6 bases each). This CDR3 contains 15 residues. Trimming took off 1 base at V and 11 bases at J, with 18 bases between the two ends. From germline, CDR1 is MDHEN and CDR2 SYDVKM. The CDR3 DNA reads as TGTGCCAGCAGTTTATTGGGGGGCCAGGGGTCTAAGCAGTTCTTC. Amino acid sequence: CASSLLGGQGSKQFF.

The rearrangement uses TRBV5-1 and TRBJ1-6, with D maybe TRBD1 (6 bases). The CDR3 is made up of 15 amino acids. Trimming pared 5 bases from V and 3 bases from J, leaving 12 bases between. Germline-derived CDR1 and CDR2 are SGHRS and YFSETQ. CDR3 nucleotides: TGCGCCAGCAGGCCTGGACAGAGCTATAATTCACCCCTCCACTTT. Translated, it gives CASRPGQSYNSPLHF.

This clonotype was counted a few times. This chain links TRBV19 with TRBJ1-4; D is unclear. Germline values: CDR1 LNHDA, CDR2 SQIVND (reference sequence). The CDR3 is 13 amino acids. The ends were cut back, 6 bases at V and 4 bases at J, with 9 bases in the middle. The CDR3: CASRSDRNEKLFF. CDR3 nucleotides: TGTGCCAGTAGGTCAGACCGTAATGAAAAACTGTTTTTT.

This chain uses TRBV5-1 with TRBJ1-2; D is ambiguous. With 0 bases removed from V and 5 bases from J, the gap between germline ends came to 14 bases. The germline CDR1 and CDR2 sequences are SGHRS and YFSETQ. The CDR3 is 15 amino acids. The CDR3 nucleotides read TGCGCCAGCAGCTTGGCCCGGGCAGCAGATTATGGCTACACCTTC. Translated, it gives CASSLARAADYGYTF.

This clonotype was seen a few times. The V call is TRBV13, the J call TRBJ2-5; no definite D call. Germline assignment: CDR1 PRHDT and CDR2 FYEKMQ (reference sequence). The V and J ends lost 6 bases and 5 bases respectively, with 7 bases between them. This CDR3 is built from 11 residues. CDR3 in amino acids: CASSSLETQYF. Here the CDR3 DNA reads TGTGCCAGCAGTTCCTTGGAGACCCAGTACTTC.

The sample holds many counts of this clonotype. The chain recombines TRBV11-2 with TRBJ2-3, with D hard to call. The length of the CDR3 is 16 residues. CDR1 and CDR2 (germline): SGHAT, FQNNGV. V was shortened by 4 bases and J by 0 bases, with 14 bases between the two germline ends. The CDR3 DNA reads as TGTGCCAGCAGCTCCTCTCCGCTGCCTAGCACAGATACGCAGTATTTT. Translating gives CASSSSPLPSTDTQYF. Looking up the rest from reference TRBV11-2 and TRBJ2-3 gives the full variable domain: EAGVAQSPRYKIIEKRQSVAFWCNPISGHATLYWYQQILGQGPKLLIQFQNNGVVDDSQLPKDRFSAERLKGVDSTLKIQPAKLEDSAVYLCASSSSPLPSTDTQYFGPGTRLTVL.

The chain is built from TRBV5-1 and TRBJ1-2; D unclear. This CDR3 is 13 amino acids long. Trimming shortened V by 5 bases and J by 8 bases, and 16 bases separated the two germline ends. Germline values: CDR1 SGHRS, CDR2 YFSETQ. The CDR3 protein is CASSPGTFDGYTF. The CDR3 DNA reads as TGCGCCAGCAGTCCTGGCACCTTTGACGGCTACACCTTC.

This clonotype was counted many times. The chain is built from TRBV18 and TRBJ1-2; the match to TRBD1 covers 7 bases. The V gene end was trimmed by 9 bases and the J gene end by 5 bases; junction bases not matched to a gene: 9. In germline, CDR1 is KGHSH, CDR2 LQKENI. The length of the CDR3 is 13 residues. CDR3 protein: CASLPGQTYGYTF. Written as DNA, the CDR3 is TGTGCCAGTCTACCGGGACAGACTTATGGCTACACCTTC.